This passage covers 28 T cell receptor beta chains from one sample sequenced in a study of T cell repertoires in cytomegalovirus infection. TCRdb used MiXCR to reprocess the reads, holding one entry per CDR3 protein. The top ten hold less than 10% of the sample, which has 600,000 to 800,000 distinct CDR3 sequences, 20% to 25% seen once. Specimen: CD8+ T cells from PBMCs. These receptor sequences come from a human donor in good health (CMV status not recorded). Some clones in this sample may be carry-over from other donors' samples.

This clonotype was seen at least ten times. The genes are TRBV7-6 and TRBJ2-6, with D possibly TRBD2 on 6 matching bases. Trimming removed 8 bases from V and 2 bases from J, with 10 bases in between. CDR1 and CDR2 (germline): SGHVS, FNYEAQ. This CDR3 is 14 amino acids long. CDR3 bases: TGTGCCAGCGGTCGGGGGACTGGGGCCAACGTCCTGACTTTC. Its translation is CASGRGTGANVLTF.

The V and J genes are TRBV6-2 or TRBV6-3 and TRBJ2-5, with TRBD2 identical over 9 bases. V shed 6 bases, J shed 2 bases, and the junction held 10 bases outside the gene matches. The CDR3 has 16 amino acids. Germline values: CDR1 MNHEY, CDR2 SVGEGT. The CDR3 nucleotides read TGTGCCAGCAGGACGCGGGGGGGAGACCCTCAAGAGACCCAGTACTTC. It specifies CASRTRGGDPQETQYF.

V gene TRBV2 combines with J gene TRBJ2-4; D gene ambiguous. The V end lost 4 bases, the J end lost 0 bases, and 4 bases lay between the germline ends. Germline V lookup: CDR1 SNHLY, CDR2 FYNNEI. The CDR3 is made up of 13 amino acids. The CDR3 DNA reads TGTGCCAGCAGTGGACTAGCCAAAAACATTCAGTACTTC. Its protein is CASSGLAKNIQYF. Supplemented by reference TRBV2 and TRBJ2-4, the full variable domain reads EPEVTQTPSHQVTQMGQEVILRCVPISNHLYFYWYRQILGQKVEFLVSFYNNEISEKSEIFDDQFSVERPDGSNFTLKIRSTKLEDSAMYFCASSGLAKNIQYFGAGTRLSVL.

This clonotype was picked up many times. The chain joins TRBV27 to TRBJ2-1; 12 bases agree with TRBD2. The CDR3 is 14 residues long. V dropped 6 bases and J dropped 6; count of bases not matched to a gene: 3. Germline V lookup: CDR1 MNHEY, CDR2 SMNVEV (reference sequence). The CDR3 DNA is TGTGCCAGCAGCCTGACTAGCGGGGGCAATGAGCAGTTCTTC. Its translation is CASSLTSGGNEQFF.

This chain's CDR3 is CASSLREGRRGEQFF. CDR3 DNA sequence: TGTGCCAGCAGCTTACGGGAGGGCCGCCGAGGTGAGCAGTTCTTC. The chain uses TRBV7-9 and TRBJ2-1; 8 nucleotides line up with TRBD2. Looked up from germline, CDR1 is SEHNR and CDR2 is FQNEAQ (reference sequence). V was pared by 2 bases and J by 9 bases, with 9 bases of the junction left unmatched. This CDR3 spans 15 amino acids.

This rearrangement joins TRBV28 to TRBJ1-6; unclear D gene. Trimming removed 5 bases from V and 4 bases from J, with 9 bases in between. The CDR3 spans 14 residues. Germline loops: CDR1 MDHEN, CDR2 SYDVKM. The CDR3 sequence is CASSLTLYNSPLHF. For the CDR3, the DNA is TGTGCCAGCAGTCTAACCTTATATAATTCACCCCTCCACTTT. Full variable domain (remainder filled in from reference TRBV28 and TRBJ1-6): DVKVTQSSRYLVKRTGEKVFLECVQDMDHENMFWYRQDPGLGLRLIYFSYDVKMKEKGDIPEGYSVSREKKERFSLILESASTNQTSMYLCASSLTLYNSPLHFGNGTRLTVT.

This clonotype occurred many times. The chain recombines TRBV7-6 with TRBJ2-5; the D is unclear. There are 12 residues in the CDR3. V was pared by 1 base and J by 5 bases, with 5 bases between. Germline CDR1 is SGHVS and CDR2 is FNYEAQ. The CDR3 here is CASSLDMETQYF. DNA of the CDR3: TGTGCCAGCAGCTTAGATATGGAGACCCAGTACTTC.

At least ten counts were recorded for this clonotype. The chain couples TRBV7-8 to TRBJ2-5, with 8 positions matching TRBD2. The V gene's germline CDR1 is SGHVS and CDR2 FQNEAQ. The CDR3 extends over 14 amino acids. Trimming took 3 bases from V and 5 from J; bases not matched to a gene: 5. CDR3 amino acids: CASSLELAGETQYF. The DNA for the CDR3 is TGTGCCAGCAGCTTGGAGTTAGCGGGGGAGACCCAGTACTTC.

The V and J genes are TRBV3-1 and TRBJ2-1, with TRBD2 matching 9 bases. Germline CDR1 reads LGHDT; CDR2 reads YNNKEL (reference sequence). J gave up 4 bases and V 4 bases, and 8 bases lay outside the gene matches. The CDR3 contains 16 residues. The CDR3 DNA reads TGTGCCAGCAGCCTTGGGACTAGCCGCTTGTACAATGAGCAGTTCTTC. As protein: CASSLGTSRLYNEQFF.

The table lists this clonotype with many counts. This chain connects TRBV7-8 to TRBJ2-7, with D uncertain. Germline V gives CDR1 SGHVS, CDR2 FQNEAQ. V was trimmed by 5 bases and J by 1 base, leaving 15 bases between them. There are 15 residues in the CDR3. The CDR3 here is CASSPARLGSYEQYV. The CDR3 DNA reads TGTGCCAGCAGCCCCGCTCGCCTCGGGTCCTACGAGCAGTACGTC.

This clonotype was seen a handful of times. This chain joins TRBV6-6 and TRBJ1-1; D not certain. In germline, CDR1 is MNHNY, CDR2 SVGAGI (reference sequence). Trimming removed 5 bases at V and 0 bases at J, with 10 bases between. CDR3 length: 14 residues. CDR3 in DNA: TGTGCCAGCAGTACCGGCAGCATGAACACTGAAGCTTTCTTT. Protein: CASSTGSMNTEAFF.

This clonotype was picked up a small number of times. The CDR3 region has the DNA TGTGCTAGTGGTTCCGGGGGGGCCTCCTACAATGAGCAGTTCTTC. Protein: CASGSGGASYNEQFF. The chain is built from TRBV12-5 and TRBJ2-1; TRBD2 agrees at 8 bases. CDR1 is LGHNT and CDR2 is FRNRAP in the germline V gene. Trimming at V came to 4 bases and at J to 0 bases, leaving 2 bases not matched to a gene. This CDR3 comprises 15 residues.

This sequence joins TRBV2 and TRBJ2-3; 8 nucleotides match TRBD2. CDR1 SNHLY and CDR2 FYNNEI come from the germline V gene. V gave up 10 bases and J gave up 4 bases; unmatched junction bases: 7. The CDR3 contains 13 residues. CDR3 coding DNA: TGTGCCACCCCGGGGGGGCTGGCAGATACGCAGTATTTT. Amino acid sequence: CATPGGLADTQYF.

V usage is TRBV20-1 and J usage is TRBJ1-2; TRBD1 is a possible D gene (5 bases). This CDR3 contains 16 residues. Germline CDR1 and CDR2: DFQATT and SNEGSKA (reference sequence). Trimming took 6 bases from V and 6 from J, leaving 26 bases between them. The CDR3 DNA follows: TGCAGTGCCCCTGCCGTCGGTAAGGGGAGTGTAGATGGCTACACCTTC. As protein: CSAPAVGKGSVDGYTF.

This sequence joins TRBV20-1 and TRBJ1-5, with TRBD1 matching 9 bases. The CDR3 is 17 amino acids. The V gene's germline CDR1 is DFQATT and CDR2 SNEGSKA (reference sequence). V lost 6 bases and J lost 1; bases outside the gene matches: 13. The CDR3 DNA reads as TGCAGTGCCTTCCGGGACAGGGAAGACCTGAGCAATCAGCCCCAGCATTTT. Protein product: CSAFRDREDLSNQPQHF.

This clonotype was seen at least ten times. V gene TRBV7-9 combines with J gene TRBJ2-5; 13 nucleotides match TRBD2. The V and J ends lost 5 bases and 5 bases, in that order; junction bases with no gene match: 8. From germline, CDR1 is SEHNR and CDR2 FQNEAQ (reference sequence). CDR3 size: 16 residues. In DNA form, the CDR3 reads TGTGCCAGCAGCAGGACTAGCGGGGGCCCTTGGGAGACCCAGTACTTC. Translating it yields CASSRTSGGPWETQYF.

The chain combines TRBV25-1 with TRBJ2-7; D uncertain. CDR1 MGHDK and CDR2 SYGVNS come from the germline V gene. Trimming cost V 4 bases and J 7 bases, with 5 bases left between them. The CDR3 sequence is 10 residues long. The CDR3 DNA sequence: TGTGCCAGCAGTGCTGGAGAGCAGTACTTC. It codes for CASSAGEQYF.

This clonotype was picked up a small number of times. The chain uses TRBV6-8 and TRBJ2-2, with 10 bases lining up with TRBD2. J was trimmed by 0 bases and V by 4 bases; bases with no gene match: 5. There are 17 residues in the CDR3. The germline V gene has CDR1 MNHGY and CDR2 SAAAGT. The CDR3 spells CASSFNSGGPNTGELFF. The CDR3 DNA reads TGTGCCAGCAGTTTCAATAGCGGGGGGCCGAACACCGGGGAGCTGTTTTTT.

This clonotype has just a few counts. The rearrangement uses TRBV29-1 and TRBJ1-1; D may be TRBD1 (5 bases). CDR3 length: 11 amino acids. The V gene's germline CDR1 is SQVTM and CDR2 ANQGSEA. Deletions cut 4 bases from V and 6 bases from J, with 9 bases between. Here the CDR3 reads CSVGGGPEAFF. DNA for the CDR3: TGCAGCGTTGGTGGGGGACCTGAAGCTTTCTTT. The variable domain in full, with the rest retrieved from reference TRBV29-1 and TRBJ1-1, is SAVISQKPSRDICQRGTSLTIQCQVDSQVTMMFWYRQQPGQSLTLIATANQGSEATYESGFVIDKFPISRPNLTFSTLTVSNMSPEDSSIYLCSVGGGPEAFFGQGTRLTVV.

The chain recombines TRBV20-1 with TRBJ1-5; D unclear. This CDR3 has 16 amino acids. Trimming removed 3 bases from V and 3 bases from J, with 18 bases in between. The V gene's germline CDR1 is DFQATT and CDR2 SNEGSKA (reference sequence). CDR3 coding DNA: TGCAGTGCTAGGGAGGGCCCGGGGTTTGTCAATCAGCCCCAGCATTTT. It codes for CSAREGPGFVNQPQHF.

CDR3 region: CSVEAGQPQETQYF. CDR3 DNA sequence: TGCAGCGTTGAAGCGGGACAGCCACAAGAGACCCAGTACTTC. The chain joins TRBV29-1 to TRBJ2-5, with 7 bases identical to TRBD1. CDR1 is SQVTM, CDR2 ANQGSEA, per germline. This CDR3 has 14 amino acids. After removal of 1 base from V and 2 bases from J, the junction contained 4 bases not matched to a gene. The full variable domain, rest sourced from reference TRBV29-1 and TRBJ2-5, is SAVISQKPSRDICQRGTSLTIQCQVDSQVTMMFWYRQQPGQSLTLIATANQGSEATYESGFVIDKFPISRPNLTFSTLTVSNMSPEDSSIYLCSVEAGQPQETQYFGPGTRLLVL.

This clonotype was recorded many times. The J gene is TRBJ1-6, the V gene TRBV6-4, with TRBD1 identical over 9 bases. The CDR3 sequence is 16 residues long. The V gene's germline CDR1 is MRHNA and CDR2 SNTAGT. After removal of 2 bases from V and 6 bases from J, the junction contained 5 bases not matched to a gene. The CDR3 loop reads CASSDLDRGSNSPLHF. The CDR3 nucleotides are TGTGCCAGCAGTGACCTAGACAGGGGGAGTAATTCACCCCTCCACTTT.

The J gene is TRBJ2-3, the V gene TRBV6-2 or TRBV6-3; 8 bases agree with TRBD2. The germline CDR1 and CDR2 sequences are MNHEY and SVGEGT. V dropped 2 bases and J dropped 2; count of bases not matched to a gene: 6. CDR3 size: 16 residues. DNA of the CDR3: TGTGCCAGCAGTTACCTGGCGGGGGGTTTCACAGATACGCAGTATTTT. It encodes CASSYLAGGFTDTQYF.

The rearrangement links TRBV27 to TRBJ2-2; 8 bases are a match to TRBD1. Germline CDR1 reads MNHEY; CDR2 reads SMNVEV (reference sequence). The V segment lost 3 bases and the J segment 5 bases; nucleotides outside the gene matches: 5. The CDR3 totals 15 residues. CDR3 bases: TGTGCCAGCAGTTTCAGGGGGCGGGCAACCGGGGAGCTGTTTTTT. It codes for CASSFRGRATGELFF.

DNA of the CDR3: TGCAGCGTTGGTGGGGGGAGTTACGAGCAGTACTTC. It codes for CSVGGGSYEQYF. The chain is built from TRBV29-1 and TRBJ2-7, with a weak D call TRBD2 (6 bases). Germline CDR1 is SQVTM and CDR2 is ANQGSEA. The CDR3 is made up of 12 amino acids. Trimming cost V 4 bases and J 4 bases, with 11 bases left between them.

The V gene is TRBV5-6, the J gene TRBJ2-1; D possibly corresponds to TRBD2 (5 bases). Per the germline V gene, CDR1 is SGHDT and CDR2 is YYEEEE. Trimming shortened V by 4 bases and J by 2 bases, and 19 bases separated the two germline ends. The CDR3 has 17 amino acids. DNA for the CDR3: TGTGCCAGCAGCCCAGCGTTTAGAAAGGAGGCCTACAATGAGCAGTTCTTC. Translating it yields CASSPAFRKEAYNEQFF. Supplemented by reference TRBV5-6 and TRBJ2-1, the full variable domain reads DAGVTQSPTHLIKTRGQQVTLRCSPKSGHDTVSWYQQALGQGPQFIFQYYEEEERQRGNFPDRFSGHQFPNYSSELNVNALLLGDSALYLCASSPAFRKEAYNEQFFGPGTRLTVL.

This clonotype was found many times. The chain couples TRBV19 to TRBJ2-1; D may be TRBD2 (5 bases). Germline CDR1 is LNHDA and CDR2 is SQIVND (reference sequence). The CDR3 consists of 14 residues. V dropped 5 bases and J dropped 1 base, with 9 bases sitting between them. The CDR3 DNA sequence: TGTGCCAGTAGTGGGAGTCGTTCCTACAATGAGCAGTTCTTC. Residues: CASSGSRSYNEQFF.

This sequence joins TRBV20-1 and TRBJ2-2; tentative D call: TRBD2 (7 bases). Trimming took off 0 bases at V and 3 bases at J, with 17 bases between the two ends. Germline V gene lookup returns CDR1 DFQATT and CDR2 SNEGSKA (reference sequence). The CDR3 consists of 17 residues. CDR3 in amino acids: CSARDRRGPDDTGELFF. In DNA, the CDR3 is TGCAGTGCTAGAGACCGGCGGGGGCCCGATGACACCGGGGAGCTGTTTTTT.